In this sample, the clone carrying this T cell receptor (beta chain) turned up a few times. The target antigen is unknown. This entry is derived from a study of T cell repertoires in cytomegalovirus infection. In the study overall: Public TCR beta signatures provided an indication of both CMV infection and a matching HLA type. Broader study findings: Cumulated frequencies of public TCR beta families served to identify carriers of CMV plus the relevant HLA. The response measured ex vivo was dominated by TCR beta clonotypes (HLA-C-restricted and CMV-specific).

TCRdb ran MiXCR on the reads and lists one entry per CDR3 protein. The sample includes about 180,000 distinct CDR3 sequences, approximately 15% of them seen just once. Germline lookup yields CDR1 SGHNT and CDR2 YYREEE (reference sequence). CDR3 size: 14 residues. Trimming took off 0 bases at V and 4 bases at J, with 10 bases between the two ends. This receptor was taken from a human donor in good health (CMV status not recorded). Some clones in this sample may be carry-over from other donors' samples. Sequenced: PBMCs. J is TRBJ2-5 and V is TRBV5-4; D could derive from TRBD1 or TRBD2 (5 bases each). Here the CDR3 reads CASSLEAGRETQYF. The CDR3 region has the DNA TGTGCCAGCAGCTTGGAGGCAGGGAGAGAGACCCAGTACTTC. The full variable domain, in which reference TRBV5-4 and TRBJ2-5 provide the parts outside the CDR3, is ETGVTQSPTHLIKTRGQQVTLRCSSQSGHNTVSWYQQALGQGPQFIFQYYREEENGRGNFPPRFSGLQFPNYSSELNVNALELDDSALYLCASSLEAGRETQYFGPGTRLLVL.